One sample yielded the 19 T cell receptor beta chains listed below, sequenced in a study of cytomegalovirus exposure and HLA in healthy donors. The PCR was carried out with 60 Vbeta primers and 13 Jbeta primers. Sequencing was performed with immunoSEQ multiplex PCR; in TCRdb, only in-frame clones are kept and a portion is missing. The sample has hundreds of thousands of clones, around 84% seen once. Input material: PBMCs. The source is a girl aged 2 to 9 in good health and CMV-seronegative.

This chain links TRBV6-4 with TRBJ2-3; TRBD2 aligns across 9 bases. CDR1 and CDR2 from the germline V gene are MRHNA and SNTAGT. The CDR3 contains 15 residues. After removal of 3 bases from V and 0 bases from J, the junction contained 1 base not matched to a gene. CDR3 nucleotide sequence: TGTGCCAGCAGTGAAGGGACTAGCAGCACAGATACGCAGTATTTT. This translates into CASSEGTSSTDTQYF.

The chain carries TRBV13 and TRBJ1-3; possibly TRBD1 for D (5 bases). V lost 4 bases to trimming and J lost 4 bases, with 20 bases between them. The CDR3 covers 17 residues. From germline, CDR1 is PRHDT and CDR2 FYEKMQ (reference sequence). Here the CDR3 DNA reads TGTGCCAGCAGCTCAACATCACCCGGGGGACCCGGAAACACCATATATTTT. Its translation is CASSSTSPGGPGNTIYF. The variable domain in full, completed from reference TRBV13 and TRBJ1-3, reads AAGVIQSPRHLIKEKRETATLKCYPIPRHDTVYWYQQGPGQDPQFLISFYEKMQSDKGSIPDRFSAQQFSDYHSELNMSSLELGDSALYFCASSSTSPGGPGNTIYFGEGSWLTVV.

The rearrangement links TRBV5-1 to TRBJ2-4; D is perhaps TRBD1 (5 bases). This CDR3 spans 16 amino acids. CDR1 is SGHRS and CDR2 is YFSETQ in the germline V gene. Trimming took off 0 bases at V and 0 bases at J, with 10 bases between the two ends. This CDR3 reads CASSLEGRAAKNIQYF. CDR3 coding DNA: TGCGCCAGCAGCTTGGAGGGCAGGGCAGCCAAAAACATTCAGTACTTC.

The chain joins TRBV7-9 to TRBJ2-1; 7 bases are a match to TRBD2. This CDR3 is 10 amino acids long. The germline V gene has CDR1 SEHNR and CDR2 FQNEAQ (reference sequence). The CDR3, as DNA: TGTCTTGTCGGGGGGTATGAGCAGTTCTTC. This encodes CLVGGYEQFF.

The chain couples TRBV5-1 to TRBJ1-1; the match to TRBD1 covers 8 bases. This CDR3 spans 16 amino acids. Germline V gene lookup returns CDR1 SGHRS and CDR2 YFSETQ. V lost 1 base, J lost 10 bases, and 15 bases stayed unmatched. The CDR3 nucleotides read TGCGCCAGCAGCTTGTCCCCCAGGGGGCTCGGGAGCTCAGCTTTCTTT. Its protein product is CASSLSPRGLGSSAFF.

The chain employs TRBV9 and TRBJ2-5; 11 positions agree with TRBD2. Unmatched junction bases numbered 7, after V lost 0 bases and J lost 0 bases. CDR1 and CDR2 (germline): SGDLS, YYNGEE. CDR3 length: 18 residues. This CDR3 is CASSVGVLAGAYQETQYF. In nucleotides, the CDR3 is TGTGCCAGCAGCGTAGGAGTACTAGCGGGGGCCTACCAAGAGACCCAGTACTTC.

J is TRBJ2-3 and V is TRBV10-2; 7 bases match TRBD2. In germline, CDR1 is WSHSY, CDR2 SAAADI. V trimming: 10 bases; J trimming: 6 bases; junction bases outside the gene matches: 13. CDR3 length: 14 amino acids. The CDR3 sequence is CAISRAGPRDTQYF. In DNA, the CDR3 is TGCGCCATTTCAAGAGCGGGACCACGGGATACGCAGTATTTT.

This chain links TRBV2 with TRBJ1-5, with TRBD1 matching over 9 bases. The CDR3 totals 15 residues. The germline gives CDR1 SNHLY, CDR2 FYNNEI. V shed 5 bases and J 6 bases; nucleotides not matched to a gene: 8. Here the CDR3 reads CASSRDREGGQPQHF. The CDR3 DNA reads TGTGCCAGCAGTAGGGACAGGGAGGGGGGTCAGCCCCAGCATTTT.

Only a few counts were recorded for this clone. The gene calls are TRBV29-1 and TRBJ1-2; the match to TRBD1 covers 8 bases. Trimming cost V 7 bases and J 0 bases; bases outside gene matches: 4. Germline CDR1 SQVTM, CDR2 ANQGSEA. This CDR3 has 13 residues. CDR3 amino acids: CSAQGEANYGYTF. CDR3 in DNA: TGCAGCGCACAGGGGGAAGCTAACTATGGCTACACCTTC.

V is TRBV7-9 and J is TRBJ1-2; no firm D call. V was cut by 3 bases and J by 1 base, with 12 bases left in between. This CDR3 is 15 amino acids long. Germline CDR1 is SEHNR and CDR2 is FQNEAQ (reference sequence). The CDR3 here is CASSFTGSVNYGYTF. CDR3 DNA: TGTGCCAGCAGCTTCACGGGATCGGTTAACTATGGCTACACCTTC.

This clone was seen a few times. The chain recombines TRBV5-1 with TRBJ1-1, with D uncertain. Trimming shortened V by 2 bases and J by 1 base, and 6 bases separated the two germline ends. Germline CDR1 SGHRS, CDR2 YFSETQ. CDR3 length equals 13 residues. The CDR3, as DNA: TGCGCCAGCAGCTTACAGTGGAACACTGAAGCTTTCTTT. Its protein is CASSLQWNTEAFF.

The chain is built from TRBV6-5 and TRBJ1-5; no definite D call. Trimming left V 7 bases short and J 4 bases short, with 11 bases between. Germline V lookup: CDR1 MNHEY, CDR2 SVGAGI. This CDR3 has 13 amino acids. CDR3 nucleotide sequence: TGTGCCAGCACCTTACTTCGGAATCAGCCCCAGCATTTT. Translating gives CASTLLRNQPQHF.

The CDR3 sequence: CASPWRASSGNTIYF. The CDR3 coding sequence is TGTGCCAGCCCTTGGAGGGCGAGCTCTGGAAACACCATATATTTT. The chain carries TRBV27 and TRBJ1-3; no firm D call. Germline V gene sequence: CDR1 MNHEY, CDR2 SMNVEV (reference sequence). The CDR3 totals 15 residues. Trimming pared 8 bases from V and 0 bases from J, leaving 14 bases between.

This rearrangement joins TRBV5-4 to TRBJ1-5, with D unclear. Looked up from germline, CDR1 is SGHNT and CDR2 is YYREEE (reference sequence). The CDR3 has 16 residues. Trimming cost V 1 base and J 2 bases, with 13 bases left between them. The CDR3 here is CASSLTPKTGNQPQHF. The CDR3, as DNA: TGTGCCAGCAGCTTGACCCCAAAAACGGGCAATCAGCCCCAGCATTTT. The full variable domain, its missing parts supplied by reference TRBV5-4 and TRBJ1-5, is ETGVTQSPTHLIKTRGQQVTLRCSSQSGHNTVSWYQQALGQGPQFIFQYYREEENGRGNFPPRFSGLQFPNYSSELNVNALELDDSALYLCASSLTPKTGNQPQHFGDGTRLSIL.

This chain joins TRBV5-1 and TRBJ2-5; a possible D gene is TRBD2 (6 bases). This CDR3 spans 14 amino acids. Germline V CDR1 and CDR2: SGHRS, YFSETQ. The V end lost 3 bases, the J end lost 5 bases, and 14 bases lay between the germline ends. CDR3 protein: CASSWDSRRETQYF. DNA for the CDR3: TGCGCCAGCAGCTGGGACTCCCGAAGGGAGACCCAGTACTTC.

The V and J genes are TRBV6-1 and TRBJ1-2; D gene ambiguous. Germline CDR1 MNHNS, CDR2 SASEGT. The CDR3 length is 12 residues. Deletions cut 0 bases from V and 4 bases from J, with 3 bases between. CDR3 loop: CASSEAAYGYTF. The DNA of the CDR3 is TGTGCCAGCAGTGAAGCAGCCTATGGCTACACCTTC.

The rearrangement joins TRBV4-1 to TRBJ2-7; 8 bases line up with TRBD2. This CDR3 is 15 amino acids long. Germline V gene sequence: CDR1 MGHRA, CDR2 YSYEKL. V gave up 0 bases and J gave up 3 bases; unmatched junction bases: 4. The CDR3, as DNA: TGCGCCAGCAGCCAAGATTCCGGGAGGGGCTACGAGCAGTACTTC. It codes for CASSQDSGRGYEQYF.

This clone has a single count. V is TRBV5-1 and J is TRBJ2-1; 7 nucleotides agree with TRBD1. The V gene's germline CDR1 is SGHRS and CDR2 YFSETQ. The CDR3 has 19 amino acids. The J segment lost 8 bases and the V segment lost 0 bases, leaving 20 bases of the junction unmatched. The CDR3 DNA is TGCGCCAGCAGCTTGGCCGATAACGTGCCGGGACAGACAAGGGATGAGCAGTTCTTC. Translation: CASSLADNVPGQTRDEQFF.

This chain joins TRBV6-5 and TRBJ1-6; D is unclear. Per the germline V gene, CDR1 is MNHEY and CDR2 is SVGAGI. This CDR3 spans 14 amino acids. The germline V and J ends were trimmed by 4 bases and 4 bases, with 8 bases remaining between them. CDR3 residues: CASSSPGYNSPLHF. The CDR3 DNA reads TGTGCCAGCAGTTCCCCGGGGTATAATTCACCCCTCCACTTT.